One and the same sample provided the 29 T cell receptor beta chains below, sequenced in a study of brain T cells in children with intractable seizures. Assay used: immunoSEQ multiplex PCR; TCRdb lists only in-frame clones, some missing. Of about 340,000 clones listed, 93% were seen once; the top ten hold 5% to 7%. The sample's time point: blood from clinic visit 5 months post-surgery; TSC patient then seizure free. The sequenced sample was peripheral blood, obtained approximately 5 months after surgery. The receptors were gathered from a boy under two years old with tuberous sclerosis and intractable seizures.

This rearrangement joins TRBV3-1 (or the pseudogene TRBV3-2) to TRBJ2-1; weak D call: TRBD2 (5 bases). Trimming removed 2 bases from V and 5 bases from J, with 10 bases in between. Germline CDR1 and CDR2: LGHDT and YNNKEL (reference sequence). The CDR3 has 14 residues. CDR3 protein: CASSQTRVDNEQFF. Here the CDR3 DNA reads TGTGCCAGCAGCCAAACGCGGGTGGACAATGAGCAGTTCTTC.

CDR3 amino acids: CASRQGISYNEQFF. The DNA of the CDR3 is TGTGCCAGTCGACAGGGGATTTCCTACAATGAGCAGTTCTTC. The chain links TRBV19 to TRBJ2-1; 8 nucleotides agree with TRBD1. The CDR3 sequence is 14 residues long. CDR1 is LNHDA, CDR2 SQIVND, per germline (reference sequence). Germline trimming cut 8 bases from V and 1 base from J; bases unmatched to any gene: 4.

This rearrangement joins TRBV6-1 to TRBJ1-1; possibly TRBD1 for D (5 bases). In germline, CDR1 is MNHNS, CDR2 SASEGT. Trimming shortened V by 1 base and J by 0 bases, and 12 bases separated the two germline ends. The CDR3 has 16 residues. In DNA, the CDR3 is TGTGCCAGCAGTGAAGGATGGAGACAGTTGAACACTGAAGCTTTCTTT. Protein product: CASSEGWRQLNTEAFF.

This clone was seen once. CDR3 DNA: TGTGCCAGCAGCTTGGGGACTCCCACAGATACGCAGTATTTT. Translation gives CASSLGTPTDTQYF. This chain uses TRBV5-4 with TRBJ2-3, with a weak D call TRBD2 (5 bases). Germline V CDR1 and CDR2: SGHNT, YYREEE (reference sequence). Trimming took 0 bases from V and 2 from J, leaving 7 bases between them. The CDR3 sequence is 14 residues long. Drawing the rest from reference TRBV5-4 and TRBJ2-3, the complete variable domain is ETGVTQSPTHLIKTRGQQVTLRCSSQSGHNTVSWYQQALGQGPQFIFQYYREEENGRGNFPPRFSGLQFPNYSSELNVNALELDDSALYLCASSLGTPTDTQYFGPGTRLTVL.

This clone was picked up one time. The V gene is TRBV5-6, the J gene TRBJ2-7; TRBD1 agrees at 7 bases. Germline CDR1 reads SGHDT; CDR2 reads YYEEEE. The J segment lost 0 bases and the V segment lost 4 bases, leaving 7 bases of the junction unmatched. This CDR3 region has 15 residues. The CDR3 DNA follows: TGTGCCAGCAGCCTTGGGACAGCTAGCTCCTACGAGCAGTACTTC. Protein: CASSLGTASSYEQYF. Full variable domain (outside the CDR3, taken from reference TRBV5-6 and TRBJ2-7): DAGVTQSPTHLIKTRGQQVTLRCSPKSGHDTVSWYQQALGQGPQFIFQYYEEEERQRGNFPDRFSGHQFPNYSSELNVNALLLGDSALYLCASSLGTASSYEQYFGPGTRLTVT.

This rearrangement joins TRBV28 to TRBJ1-4; 9 bases line up with TRBD1. CDR1 and CDR2 from the germline V gene are MDHEN and SYDVKM. The CDR3 runs 14 residues. Trimming at V came to 6 bases and at J to 8 bases, leaving 7 bases not matched to a gene. The CDR3: CASRSGTGYEKLFF. The DNA of the CDR3 is TGTGCCAGCAGATCCGGGACAGGGTACGAAAAACTGTTTTTT.

The V and J genes are TRBV5-1 and TRBJ1-1; D gene unclear. The V end was cut by 3 bases, the J end by 0 bases, with 15 bases between. From germline, CDR1 is SGHRS and CDR2 YFSETQ. The CDR3 has 16 amino acids. CDR3 bases: TGCGCCAGCAGCTACCGGTCGGAGCTCATGAACACTGAAGCTTTCTTT. Its translation is CASSYRSELMNTEAFF.

Comments on this clone: Other DNA sequences in this specimen translate into the identical CDR3. The genes are TRBV7-3 and TRBJ1-1, with D uncertain. Trimming stripped 1 base from V and 2 bases from J, with 5 bases between. The CDR3 consists of 13 residues. The germline gives CDR1 SGHTA, CDR2 FQGTGA. CDR3 residues: CASSLNSNTEAFF. In DNA form, the CDR3 reads TGTGCCAGCAGCTTAAACTCTAACACTGAAGCTTTCTTT.

The CDR3 reads CAWGAGVGRETQYF. CDR3 nucleotides: TGTGCCTGGGGTGCAGGGGTTGGTAGGGAGACCCAGTACTTC. This chain uses TRBV30 with TRBJ2-5, with a weak D call TRBD1 (6 bases). The CDR3 spans 14 residues. Germline V gene data show CDR1 as GTSNPN and CDR2 as SVGIG (reference sequence). The V gene lost 5 bases and the J gene lost 5 bases, with 18 bases spanning the gap.

V usage is TRBV10-3 and J usage is TRBJ1-2; TRBD1 aligns across 9 bases. CDR3 length: 14 residues. Germline V gene sequence: CDR1 ENHRY, CDR2 SYGVKD. V lost 3 bases and J lost 4; bases outside the gene matches: 3. Written as DNA, the CDR3 is TGTGCCATCAGTGACCCGGACAGGGGCTATGGCTACACCTTC. Translated, it gives CAISDPDRGYGYTF.

The chain carries TRBV7-3 and TRBJ2-2; 9 positions agree with TRBD2. The germline V gene has CDR1 SGHTA and CDR2 FQGTGA. V dropped 2 bases and J dropped 1; count of bases not matched to a gene: 8. CDR3 size: 18 residues. The CDR3 coding sequence is TGTGCCAGCAGCTTAGAGGGGCTAGCGGGGAAGAACACCGGGGAGCTGTTTTTT. As protein: CASSLEGLAGKNTGELFF.

The J gene is TRBJ2-1, the V gene TRBV30; 13 bases fit TRBD2. J lost 2 bases, V lost 3 bases, and 4 bases had no gene match. Germline V gene data show CDR1 as GTSNPN and CDR2 as SVGIG (reference sequence). The CDR3 is 16 residues long. CDR3 DNA: TGTGCCTGGAGCCAACTAGCGGGAGGGACCTACAATGAGCAGTTCTTC. Its translation is CAWSQLAGGTYNEQFF.

The rearrangement joins TRBV5-1 to TRBJ2-1, with TRBD2 identical over 14 bases. Germline values: CDR1 SGHRS, CDR2 YFSETQ. V lost 4 bases and J lost 1; bases outside the gene matches: 7. The CDR3 loop spans 18 amino acids. CDR3 sequence reads: CASSPGTSGSISYNEQFF. DNA for the CDR3: TGCGCCAGCAGCCCCGGGACTAGCGGGAGCATTTCCTACAATGAGCAGTTCTTC.

A single count supports this clone. CDR3 in amino acids: CASSSGQGAFNNEKLFF. Here the CDR3 DNA reads TGTGCCAGCAGCTCGGGACAGGGGGCTTTTAATAATGAAAAACTGTTTTTT. This chain links TRBV9 with TRBJ1-4; 12 positions match TRBD1. The V segment lost 4 bases and the J segment 4 bases; nucleotides outside the gene matches: 8. The germline gives CDR1 SGDLS, CDR2 YYNGEE. The CDR3 sequence is 17 residues long.

This rearrangement joins TRBV4-1 to TRBJ1-5; D call uncertain. Looked up from germline, CDR1 is MGHRA and CDR2 is YSYEKL. Deletions cut 2 bases from V and 1 base from J, with 15 bases between. The CDR3 contains 17 residues. The DNA of the CDR3 is TGCGCCAGCAGCCAAACGCTTTGGGTCTTAAGCAATCAGCCCCAGCATTTT. Translating gives CASSQTLWVLSNQPQHF.

The gene calls are TRBV19 and TRBJ1-5, with a weak D call TRBD1 (6 bases). V was clipped by 9 bases and J by 5 bases, with 17 bases between them. Germline CDR1 is LNHDA and CDR2 is SQIVND (reference sequence). The CDR3 is 14 amino acids. The CDR3 reads CASPTGYGDQPQHF. CDR3 DNA sequence: TGTGCCAGCCCTACAGGGTACGGGGATCAGCCCCAGCATTTT.

The chain is built from TRBV5-1 and TRBJ2-3; D gene unclear. Trimming shortened V by 6 bases and J by 3 bases, and 14 bases separated the two germline ends. Per the germline V gene, CDR1 is SGHRS and CDR2 is YFSETQ. The CDR3 length is 14 residues. This CDR3 reads CASTQPLTTDTQYF. The CDR3 coding sequence is TGCGCCAGCACCCAACCCCTCACAACAGATACGCAGTATTTT. Filled out from reference TRBV5-1 and TRBJ2-3, the complete variable domain reads KAGVTQTPRYLIKTRGQQVTLSCSPISGHRSVSWYQQTPGQGLQFLFEYFSETQRNKGNFPGRFSGRQFSNSRSEMNVSTLELGDSALYLCASTQPLTTDTQYFGPGTRLTVL.

V is TRBV6-5 and J is TRBJ2-1; D is possibly TRBD1 or TRBD2 (5 bases each). The V and J ends lost 5 bases and 14 bases respectively, with 13 bases between them. The CDR3 consists of 11 residues. Germline CDR1 reads MNHEY; CDR2 reads SVGAGI. CDR3 in amino acids: CASSRDPGEFF. CDR3 DNA sequence: TGTGCCAGCAGTCGGGACCCCGGAGAGTTCTTC.

This clone was seen only once. Here the CDR3 DNA reads TGTGCCAGCCGAATCAGGGGCCGGCCCAACTATGGCTACACCTTC. This translates into CASRIRGRPNYGYTF. The chain employs TRBV2 and TRBJ1-2; D perhaps matches TRBD1 (6 bases). The CDR3 loop spans 15 amino acids. The V and J ends lost 8 bases and 2 bases respectively, with 18 bases between them. The germline gives CDR1 SNHLY, CDR2 FYNNEI. Filled out from reference TRBV2 and TRBJ1-2, the complete variable domain reads EPEVTQTPSHQVTQMGQEVILRCVPISNHLYFYWYRQILGQKVEFLVSFYNNEISEKSEIFDDQFSVERPDGSNFTLKIRSTKLEDSAMYFCASRIRGRPNYGYTFGSGTRLTVV.

This chain links TRBV13 with TRBJ2-3, with 12 bases matching TRBD2. Unmatched junction bases numbered 9, after V lost 2 bases and J lost 6 bases. The CDR3 has 17 amino acids. Germline-derived CDR1 and CDR2 are PRHDT and FYEKMQ (reference sequence). Written as DNA, the CDR3 is TGTGCCAGCAGCTTAAGCCTAGCGGGGGGGCCGGGTGATACGCAGTATTTT. This sequence encodes CASSLSLAGGPGDTQYF.

The chain has TRBV5-1 and TRBJ2-1; 9 bases map to TRBD1. The CDR3 runs 15 residues. The trim removed 4 bases at V and 8 bases at J, leaving 10 bases unmatched. Germline CDR1 SGHRS, CDR2 YFSETQ. CDR3 region: CASSLTGGAFYEQFF. In DNA form, the CDR3 reads TGCGCCAGCAGCCTTACAGGGGGCGCTTTCTATGAGCAGTTCTTC.

The V call is TRBV19, the J call TRBJ1-2; unclear D gene. With 7 bases removed from V and 0 bases from J, the gap between germline ends came to 9 bases. The length of the CDR3 is 13 residues. CDR1 is LNHDA, CDR2 SQIVND, per germline (reference sequence). The CDR3 region is CASTVSSNYGYTF. The CDR3 DNA reads as TGTGCCAGTACGGTGTCGTCTAACTATGGCTACACCTTC.

The rearrangement joins TRBV28 to TRBJ2-7; no definite D call. V shed 5 bases and J shed 4 bases, with 15 bases lying between them. The germline CDR1 and CDR2 sequences are MDHEN and SYDVKM. The CDR3 runs 14 residues. CDR3 in amino acids: CASSREPISYEQYF. The CDR3 coding sequence is TGTGCCAGCAGTAGAGAGCCAATCAGTTACGAGCAGTACTTC.

This clone was detected only once. The gene calls are TRBV7-9 and TRBJ2-2; the match to TRBD2 covers 14 bases. The junction had 12 bases not matched to a gene; V was cut back by 6 bases and J by 3 bases. Germline CDR1 SEHNR, CDR2 FQNEAQ (reference sequence). The CDR3 has 19 residues. The CDR3 spells CASRNPGLAGAKDTGELFF. In DNA, the CDR3 is TGTGCCAGCAGAAATCCGGGACTAGCGGGGGCCAAGGACACCGGGGAGCTGTTTTTT.

This sequence joins TRBV19 and TRBJ2-5; TRBD2 matches 8 bases. V shed 8 bases and J 1 base; nucleotides not matched to a gene: 9. CDR1 and CDR2 (germline): LNHDA, SQIVND (reference sequence). The CDR3 contains 15 residues. CDR3 DNA: TGTGCCAGTGGCCAGACTAGCGTACTCCAAGAGACCCAGTACTTC. Protein sequence: CASGQTSVLQETQYF.

The chain uses TRBV9 and TRBJ1-6, with a weak D call TRBD1 (5 bases). The CDR3 consists of 16 residues. Germline V gene data show CDR1 as SGDLS and CDR2 as YYNGEE. The ends were cut back, 4 bases at V and 7 bases at J, with 18 bases in the middle. The CDR3 protein is CASSPTIGTENSPLHF. CDR3 in DNA: TGTGCCAGCAGCCCAACAATCGGGACCGAAAATTCACCCCTCCACTTT.

The V and J genes are TRBV5-1 and TRBJ2-7; D possibly corresponds to TRBD1 (6 bases). The V end was cut by 4 bases, the J end by 3 bases, with 8 bases between. Germline values: CDR1 SGHRS, CDR2 YFSETQ. This CDR3 comprises 12 residues. CDR3 nucleotide sequence: TGCGCCAGCAGCCTACAGGGCTACGAGCAGTACTTC. Its translation is CASSLQGYEQYF.

The chain links TRBV2 to TRBJ2-7, with 9 bases identical to TRBD1. Losses at the gene ends were 7 bases for V and 0 bases for J; bases not matched to a gene: 4. Germline assignment: CDR1 SNHLY and CDR2 FYNNEI. CDR3 length: 14 amino acids. The CDR3 spells CASNEDRGSYEQYF. CDR3 DNA sequence: TGTGCCAGCAATGAGGACAGGGGCTCCTACGAGCAGTACTTC.

The chain carries TRBV5-1 and TRBJ2-7, with TRBD2 identical over 7 bases. The CDR3 covers 13 residues. From germline, CDR1 is SGHRS and CDR2 YFSETQ. The junction had 10 bases not matched to a gene; V was cut back by 7 bases and J by 6 bases. Here the CDR3 reads CASSRGGSGEQYF. In DNA, the CDR3 is TGCGCCAGCTCCCGGGGCGGGAGTGGCGAGCAGTACTTC.